This TCR beta chain was observed in a study of response to subunit inactivated influenza vaccine. MiXCR, applied by TCRdb to the RT-PCR reads, yields one record per CDR3 protein. The profile shows about 780,000 distinct CDR3 sequences, roughly 20% of them singletons. With respect to this clonotype: As yet, its antigen is unknown.

Overall study findings and caveats: A suggestion made by the authors is that each seasonal influenza vaccination recruits few new T cells.

The clonotype originates from a man between 45 and 60 years old who received an inactivated influenza vaccine. Sequencing was performed on PBMCs from blood, taken 5 days after vaccination.

DNA for the CDR3: TGTGCCAGCAGTTTAGCGCACACAGGGGACAATCAGCCCCAGCATTTT. Its translation: CASSLAHTGDNQPQHF. The rearrangement links TRBV12-3 or TRBV12-4 to TRBJ1-5; TRBD1 agrees at 7 bases. The CDR3 runs 16 residues. With V trimmed by 0 bases and J by 3 bases, 5 bases remained unmatched.